The 26 T cell receptor beta chains listed next were all sequenced from one sample in a study of blood T cells in healthy people across ages. Primers used in a second PCR of about 6 to 11 cycles were a sample-barcoded 5' primer and a J-beta primer mix. TCRdb called the 5' RACE reads again in MiXCR, with one record for every CDR3 protein. Of around 580,000 distinct CDR3 sequences listed, roughly 43% are singletons. The material sequenced was blood. The receptor set was obtained from an elderly man in good health.

This chain connects TRBV20-1 to TRBJ2-3; the D gene is possibly TRBD1 (5 bases). Trimming cost V 3 bases and J 3 bases, with 13 bases left between them. Germline CDR1 DFQATT, CDR2 SNEGSKA (reference sequence). This CDR3 spans 14 amino acids. The CDR3 region has the DNA TGCAGTGCTAGTCGGCTATACAGGACAGATACGCAGTATTTT. It codes for CSASRLYRTDTQYF.

This clonotype was detected a few times. The J gene is TRBJ2-1, the V gene TRBV12-5; either TRBD1 or TRBD2 may supply D (5 bases each). The germline V and J ends were trimmed by 6 bases and 10 bases, with 16 bases remaining between them. The CDR3 has 13 residues. Per germline, CDR1 LGHNT and CDR2 FRNRAP. CDR3 in amino acids: CASGPGRDGEQFF. The CDR3 bases are TGTGCTAGTGGACCCGGTAGGGACGGGGAGCAGTTCTTC. Full variable domain (outside the CDR3, taken from reference TRBV12-5 and TRBJ2-1): DARVTQTPRHKVTEMGQEVTMRCQPILGHNTVFWYRQTMMQGLELLAYFRNRAPLDDSGMPKDRFSAEMPDATLATLKIQPSEPRDSAVYFCASGPGRDGEQFFGPGTRLTVL.

The CDR3 here is CASSLLSWSGSRETQYF. Written as DNA, the CDR3 is TGTGCCAGCAGTTTATTGAGTTGGAGCGGGAGTAGAGAGACGCAGTATTTT. The rearrangement uses TRBV27 and TRBJ2-3, with 8 nucleotides matching TRBD2. V was clipped by 1 base and J by 9 bases; unmatched bases: 15. Germline assignment: CDR1 MNHEY and CDR2 SMNVEV (reference sequence). This CDR3 is built from 17 residues.

The rearrangement uses TRBV5-1 and TRBJ2-5; D could derive from TRBD1 or TRBD2 (5 bases each). In germline, CDR1 is SGHRS, CDR2 YFSETQ. Trimming shortened V by 5 bases and J by 4 bases, and 9 bases separated the two germline ends. CDR3 length: 12 amino acids. DNA for the CDR3: TGCGCCAGCAGGGGGGAAGGAGAGACCCAGTACTTC. Amino acids: CASRGEGETQYF.

This sequence joins TRBV7-2 and TRBJ2-1; no reliable D call. Germline V CDR1 and CDR2: SGHTA, FQGNSA. Trimming took 0 bases from V and 5 from J, leaving 5 bases between them. The length of the CDR3 is 13 residues. The CDR3 here is CASSLAPNNEQFF. In nucleotides, the CDR3 is TGTGCCAGCAGCTTAGCCCCAAACAATGAGCAGTTCTTC.

This clonotype was recorded a few times. The chain links TRBV14 to TRBJ2-3; no clear D. Trimming removed 4 bases from V and 0 bases from J, with 8 bases in between. The CDR3 spans 14 residues. Germline V CDR1 and CDR2: SGHDN, FVKESK. The chain's CDR3 is CASSRGLSTDTQYF. The CDR3 nucleotides are TGTGCCAGCAGCCGGGGTTTGAGCACAGATACGCAGTATTTT.

The rearrangement links TRBV7-9 to TRBJ2-5, with 9 positions matching TRBD1. Germline V gene data show CDR1 as SEHNR and CDR2 as FQNEAQ (reference sequence). The CDR3 runs to 14 residues. The V and J ends lost 4 bases and 5 bases, in that order; junction bases with no gene match: 5. The DNA of the CDR3 is TGTGCCAGCAGCTGGGGACAGGGTTTGGAGACCCAGTACTTC. Its protein is CASSWGQGLETQYF.

The rearrangement uses TRBV4-2 and TRBJ1-2, with D possibly TRBD1 on 6 matching bases. There are 14 residues in the CDR3. Germline CDR1 is LGHNA and CDR2 is YNFKEQ. V was pared by 5 bases and J by 2 bases, with 12 bases between. For the CDR3, the DNA is TGTGCCAGCAGCTGGACCGGACAGAACTATGGCTACACCTTC. It specifies CASSWTGQNYGYTF.

This clonotype was found many times. V usage is TRBV6-5 and J usage is TRBJ2-1; 16 bases line up with TRBD2. CDR3 length equals 19 residues. The V and J ends lost 4 bases and 2 bases, in that order; junction bases with no gene match: 8. Germline lookup yields CDR1 MNHEY and CDR2 SVGAGI. CDR3 coding DNA: TGTGCCAGCAGTTTTGGGACTAGCGGGAGGGAGGGCCCCTACAATGAGCAGTTCTTC. Its protein product is CASSFGTSGREGPYNEQFF.

This clonotype occurred many times. The chain employs TRBV6-6 and TRBJ2-7, with TRBD2 matching 10 bases. Germline V CDR1 and CDR2: MNHNY, SVGAGI (reference sequence). The CDR3 totals 17 residues. The ends lost 2 bases at V and 3 bases at J; junction bases unmatched: 10. Here the CDR3 reads CASSYPPPASGGYEQYF. The CDR3 coding sequence is TGTGCCAGCAGTTACCCACCCCCAGCTAGCGGGGGCTACGAGCAGTACTTC.

This clonotype was seen only a few times. This chain links TRBV6-1 with TRBJ2-7; TRBD2 might be the D (6 bases). This CDR3 is 14 amino acids long. The V end was cut by 6 bases, the J end by 2 bases, with 14 bases between. Germline loops: CDR1 MNHNS, CDR2 SASEGT. The CDR3 DNA follows: TGTGCCAGCAGGGGAGGTCGGGTCCCCTACGAGCAGTACTTC. It specifies CASRGGRVPYEQYF.

The rearrangement links TRBV7-2 to TRBJ2-7; no definite D call. The CDR3 runs 14 residues. Germline V CDR1 and CDR2: SGHTA, FQGNSA. V shed 5 bases and J shed 1 base, with 12 bases lying between them. The chain's CDR3 is CASSPWAESYEQYF. The CDR3 DNA reads TGTGCCAGCAGCCCCTGGGCAGAGTCCTACGAGCAGTACTTC.

This rearrangement joins TRBV20-1 to TRBJ2-7; TRBD2 matches 7 bases. Germline lookup yields CDR1 DFQATT and CDR2 SNEGSKA (reference sequence). This CDR3 contains 12 residues. The J segment lost 7 bases and the V segment lost 3 bases, leaving 6 bases of the junction unmatched. This CDR3 is CSASGGTREQYF. DNA of the CDR3: TGCAGTGCTAGCGGGGGGACTCGGGAGCAGTACTTC.

The chain recombines TRBV18 with TRBJ2-3; D could derive from TRBD1 or TRBD2 (6 bases each). V dropped 6 bases and J dropped 4 bases, with 14 bases sitting between them. The CDR3 is 14 amino acids. From germline, CDR1 is KGHSH and CDR2 LQKENI. The CDR3 region is CASSSKGGPDTQYF. CDR3 sequence (DNA): TGTGCCAGCTCGAGTAAGGGGGGTCCAGATACGCAGTATTTT.

The V call is TRBV6-1, the J call TRBJ2-7; tentatively, D is TRBD2 (5 bases). Germline CDR1 MNHNS, CDR2 SASEGT. The CDR3 has 15 amino acids. V lost 3 bases, J lost 6 bases, and 18 bases lay in between. CDR3 loop: CASSELWGYAGEQYF. The DNA for the CDR3 is TGTGCCAGCAGTGAGCTCTGGGGATACGCGGGCGAGCAGTACTTC.

This clonotype appeared a few times. Since a much larger clone is just one base distant, this may be a read error. V usage is TRBV29-1 and J usage is TRBJ2-7; TRBD1 agrees at 7 bases. The CDR3 covers 11 residues. The V gene end was trimmed by 8 bases and the J gene end by 6 bases; junction bases not matched to a gene: 7. CDR1 and CDR2 (germline): SQVTM, ANQGSEA. The CDR3 coding sequence is TGCAGCACCCGGGCAGGGGGCGAGCAGTACTTC. Translation: CSTRAGGEQYF.

This clonotype has just a few counts. The V call is TRBV20-1, the J call TRBJ1-4; 9 bases fit TRBD1. The J segment lost 7 bases and the V segment lost 0 bases, leaving 6 bases of the junction unmatched. This CDR3 contains 15 residues. CDR1 DFQATT and CDR2 SNEGSKA come from the germline V gene (reference sequence). The CDR3 DNA sequence: TGCAGTGCTAGAGATTTGGACAGGGGTGGTGAAAAACTGTTTTTT. This gives the protein CSARDLDRGGEKLFF.

This clonotype was observed a single time. V usage is TRBV6-6 and J usage is TRBJ2-7; 7 bases map to TRBD2. The CDR3 is made up of 14 amino acids. Germline CDR1 is MNHNY and CDR2 is SVGAGI (reference sequence). The V and J ends lost 5 bases and 0 bases, in that order; junction bases with no gene match: 4. CDR3 DNA sequence: TGTGCCAGCAGTCCTGCGGGGGACTCCTACGAGCAGTACTTC. This codes for CASSPAGDSYEQYF.

CDR3 sequence: CASSFPNYEQFF. The CDR3 DNA reads as TGTGCCAGCAGTTTCCCCAATTATGAGCAGTTCTTC. This chain links TRBV28 with TRBJ2-1, with D hard to call. Germline CDR1 reads MDHEN; CDR2 reads SYDVKM. V was pared by 3 bases and J by 8 bases, with 8 bases between. The CDR3 runs 12 residues.

This clonotype was detected once. V gene TRBV20-1 combines with J gene TRBJ2-3; 14 nucleotides align to TRBD2. The V gene end was trimmed by 7 bases and the J gene end by 6 bases; junction bases not matched to a gene: 9. Germline-derived CDR1 and CDR2 are DFQATT and SNEGSKA (reference sequence). The CDR3 sequence is 15 residues long. CDR3 sequence reads: CSGPRLAGGLDTQYF. DNA for the CDR3: TGCAGTGGCCCCCGACTAGCGGGAGGGTTGGATACGCAGTATTTT.

This clonotype was detected once. The V gene is TRBV3-1, the J gene TRBJ1-1; possible D gene TRBD1, 5 bases. Per the germline V gene, CDR1 is LGHDT and CDR2 is YNNKEL (reference sequence). With 4 bases removed from V and 5 bases from J, the gap between germline ends came to 8 bases. The CDR3 has 12 amino acids. The CDR3 nucleotides read TGTGCCAGCAGCCCAGGGATGACTGAAGCTTTCTTT. This codes for CASSPGMTEAFF. The whole variable domain, filled in from reference TRBV3-1 and TRBJ1-1, reads DTAVSQTPKYLVTQMGNDKSIKCEQNLGHDTMYWYKQDSKKFLKIMFSYNNKELIINETVPNRFSPKSPDKAHLNLHINSLELGDSAVYFCASSPGMTEAFFGQGTRLTVV.

The chain employs TRBV18 and TRBJ2-1, with 7 bases lining up with TRBD2. The CDR3 spans 15 residues. Germline CDR1 and CDR2: KGHSH and LQKENI. With 3 bases clipped from V and 8 bases from J, the junction kept 10 bases outside the gene matches. In DNA, the CDR3 is TGTGCCAGCTCACCTAGAGCGACTAGCCTTCATGAGCAGTTCTTC. Its translation is CASSPRATSLHEQFF.

This clonotype was seen only a few times. The chain combines TRBV4-3 with TRBJ2-4; the match to TRBD2 covers 8 bases. Germline CDR1 and CDR2: LGHNA and YSLEER. The V segment lost 2 bases and the J segment 4 bases; nucleotides outside the gene matches: 10. This CDR3 has 17 residues. CDR3 protein: CASSQSILAGTKNIQYF. CDR3 nucleotide sequence: TGCGCCAGCAGCCAATCTATTTTAGCGGGGACTAAAAACATTCAGTACTTC.

V and J are TRBV18 and TRBJ2-1; 12 nucleotides agree with TRBD2. The V gene end was trimmed by 4 bases and the J gene end by 14 bases; junction bases not matched to a gene: 15. The CDR3 has 16 residues. Germline V gene sequence: CDR1 KGHSH, CDR2 LQKENI. Written as DNA, the CDR3 is TGTGCCAGCTCACGCTCCGGACTAGCGGGACCTAAGCACGAGTTCTTC. Amino acid sequence: CASSRSGLAGPKHEFF.

Only a few counts were recorded for this clonotype. The chain uses TRBV20-1 and TRBJ2-7; 14 bases fit TRBD2. CDR1 and CDR2 (germline): DFQATT, SNEGSKA (reference sequence). V lost 6 bases and J lost 4; bases outside the gene matches: 8. This CDR3 has 15 amino acids. CDR3 DNA sequence: TGCAGTGCCATCCCCGGGACTAGCGGGAGTTACGAGCAGTACTTC. Its protein product is CSAIPGTSGSYEQYF.

This clonotype was seen only once. The gene calls are TRBV7-2 and TRBJ1-1, with D tentatively TRBD1 (5 bases). The ends were cut back, 4 bases at V and 7 bases at J, with 19 bases in the middle. The V gene's germline CDR1 is SGHTA and CDR2 FQGNSA. The CDR3 is made up of 15 amino acids. The CDR3 is CASSSSGGEFGEAFF. The CDR3 nucleotides are TGTGCCAGCAGCTCTAGCGGGGGGGAGTTCGGTGAAGCTTTCTTT. Combining the CDR3 with reference TRBV7-2 and TRBJ1-1 gives the whole variable domain GAGVSQSPSNKVTEKGKDVELRCDPISGHTALYWYRQSLGQGLEFLIYFQGNSAPDKSGLPSDRFSAERTGGSVSTLTIQRTQQEDSAVYLCASSSSGGEFGEAFFGQGTRLTVV.